This T cell receptor beta chain was identified in a study of shared clonotypes between healthy human individuals. The naive CD8 subset, CD45RO-negative cells positively selected for CCR7, excluded terminally differentiated effector memory CD45RA+ cells. Original data processing: Quality scores were absent from the junction-only immunoSEQ sequences, so filtering differed. Some clones are missing from TCRdb's copy, which holds only in-frame ones; the method was immunoSEQ multiplex PCR. V, J and clone size are taken as reported in that table, and D and trimming were inferred from the DNA itself. The data hold 2 million or so clones, with 85% to 95% observed a single time. Trimming removed 4 bases at V and 3 bases at J, with 8 bases between. The CDR3 sequence is 12 residues long. Germline V lookup: CDR1 SGHRS, CDR2 YFSETQ.

Sequencing used naive CD8+ T cells sorted from blood. The receptor was derived from a man between 18 and 29 years old in good health. This chain uses TRBV5-1 with TRBJ2-7; D is unclear. The CDR3 is CASSVPDYEQYF. In nucleotides, the CDR3 is TGCGCCAGCAGCGTGCCAGACTACGAGCAGTACTTC.